The clone carrying this T cell receptor beta chain appeared a single time. Its antigen is unknown. The source of the sample is a study of response to subunit inactivated influenza vaccine. MiXCR was run by TCRdb on the RT-PCR reads, yielding one entry per CDR3 protein. The sample lists hundreds of thousands of distinct CDR3 sequences, 14% occurring once. The ends were cut back, 5 bases at V and 6 bases at J, with 15 bases in the middle. This CDR3 spans 14 amino acids. Findings and caveats of the study: Each seasonal influenza vaccination, the authors suggested, recruits few new T cells.

The receptor was derived from a man aged 50-59 years who received an inactivated influenza vaccine. The sample consisted of PBMCs from blood, taken less than 15 days before vaccination. This chain connects TRBV12-3 or TRBV12-4 to TRBJ2-3, with D possibly matching TRBD1 (6 bases). The DNA for the CDR3 is TGTGCCAGCAGTAAGGGGGACACACGGGATACGCAGTATTTT. Protein product: CASSKGDTRDTQYF.